This TCR beta chain was captured by sequencing in a study of neoadjuvant nivolumab and ipilimumab in lung cancer. Study-level points and caveats: Only two of four nivolumab-treated tumors gained richness and clonality by surgery. Pathologic regression was not significantly tied to TCR clonality. Only a small number of samples underwent TCR sequencing. Resected tumors had greater TCR richness and clonality than uninvolved lung.

This clone was picked up one time. Its antigen is undetermined. Germline CDR1 MGHRA, CDR2 YSYEKL. Trimming at V came to 0 bases and at J to 5 bases, leaving 6 bases not matched to a gene. The CDR3 runs to 17 residues. TCRdb's table, derived via immunoSEQ multiplex PCR, lists solely in-frame clones and lacks some. The table lists more than 25,000 clones, about 80% of them singletons, with approximately 18% in the top ten. The chain has TRBV4-1 and TRBJ2-2; TRBD2 agrees at 10 bases. The source material was tumor tissue, sampled after neoadjuvant nivolumab, alone or with ipilimumab, at or shortly before surgery. The clonotype was recovered from an adult with non-small cell lung cancer. DNA of the CDR3: TGCGCCAGCAGCCAAGAACGCGGACTAGCGGATACCGGGGAGCTGTTTTTT. It translates to CASSQERGLADTGELFF.